The 29 T cell receptor beta chains below all came from one sample that was sequenced in a study of T cells after yellow fever vaccination. TCRdb itself ran the 5' RACE reads through MiXCR, one entry per CDR3 protein. The top ten clones hold 14% of a sample with roughly 500,000 distinct CDR3 sequences, roughly 21% of them seen once. The sequenced sample was PBMCs, obtained 15 days after the yellow fever booster vaccination. The source of these receptors is a man aged 25 to 40 who received the YFV17D yellow fever vaccine.

The V call is TRBV7-3, the J call TRBJ2-3; 7 bases map to TRBD1. Germline CDR1 reads SGHTA; CDR2 reads FQGTGA. V was pared by 0 bases and J by 0 bases, with 9 bases of the junction left unmatched. The CDR3 spans 18 residues. CDR3 coding DNA: TGTGCCAGCAGCTTAACTGGGACAGTCCCTGCTAGCACAGATACGCAGTATTTT. This encodes CASSLTGTVPASTDTQYF.

The chain is built from TRBV29-1 and TRBJ2-7; D may be TRBD1 (6 bases). The CDR3 runs to 13 residues. Germline CDR1 SQVTM, CDR2 ANQGSEA. V was cut by 4 bases and J by 5 bases, with 15 bases left in between. CDR3 in DNA: TGCAGCGTTGTCCATCAGGGGCCCCACGAGCAGTACTTC. It specifies CSVVHQGPHEQYF.

This clonotype was detected a few times. V usage is TRBV24-1 and J usage is TRBJ2-5, with D possibly matching TRBD1 (6 bases). CDR3 length: 15 residues. Looked up from germline, CDR1 is KGHDR and CDR2 is SFDVKD. The V gene lost 4 bases and the J gene lost 2 bases, with 13 bases spanning the gap. DNA for the CDR3: TGTGCCACCAGTGACTGGGACACGCAGCAAGAGACCCAGTACTTC. It specifies CATSDWDTQQETQYF.

This clonotype was seen many times. This chain joins TRBV7-8 and TRBJ2-2, with D unclear. CDR1 and CDR2 (germline): SGHVS, FQNEAQ. Trimming stripped 3 bases from V and 0 bases from J, with 2 bases between. The CDR3 covers 13 residues. The CDR3 DNA reads TGTGCCAGCAGCTTTGCGAACACCGGGGAGCTGTTTTTT. Translating it yields CASSFANTGELFF.

The V gene is TRBV14, the J gene TRBJ2-2, with unresolved D. The CDR3 spans 16 residues. The germline V and J ends were trimmed by 0 bases and 1 base, with 9 bases remaining between them. CDR1 and CDR2 (germline): SGHDN, FVKESK. The CDR3 loop reads CASSQDRQVNTGELFF. CDR3 DNA sequence: TGTGCCAGCAGCCAAGATCGGCAGGTGAACACCGGGGAGCTGTTTTTT.

This clonotype was recorded a few times. The chain carries TRBV20-1 and TRBJ2-1; 10 nucleotides agree with TRBD2. Germline CDR1 reads DFQATT; CDR2 reads SNEGSKA (reference sequence). The CDR3 is 16 residues long. Losses at the gene ends were 0 bases for V and 5 bases for J; bases not matched to a gene: 7. CDR3 amino acids: CSARDFRTSGNNEQFF. CDR3 nucleotides: TGCAGTGCTAGAGATTTTAGAACTAGCGGGAACAATGAGCAGTTCTTC.

This clonotype has more than one count but fewer than ten. This chain links TRBV5-1 with TRBJ2-5; 11 bases are shared with TRBD2. V was clipped by 0 bases and J by 5 bases; unmatched bases: 6. The CDR3 has 16 residues. Germline lookup yields CDR1 SGHRS and CDR2 YFSETQ. CDR3 amino acids: CASSLAALAGVETQYF. CDR3 nucleotides: TGCGCCAGCAGCTTGGCTGCACTAGCGGGAGTGGAGACCCAGTACTTC.

This clonotype was observed a handful of times. This chain uses TRBV4-1 with TRBJ2-1, with 9 bases matching TRBD1. Germline CDR1 is MGHRA and CDR2 is YSYEKL. This CDR3 has 16 residues. Unmatched junction bases numbered 8, after V lost 5 bases and J lost 3 bases. The CDR3 protein is CASSYIPGQGYNEQFF. The CDR3 DNA reads TGCGCCAGCAGCTACATACCGGGACAGGGCTACAATGAGCAGTTCTTC.

A few counts support this clonotype. The V call is TRBV7-9, the J call TRBJ2-3, with TRBD1 as a possible D gene (5 bases). Germline V CDR1 and CDR2: SEHNR, FQNEAQ (reference sequence). V was shortened by 5 bases and J by 5 bases, with 14 bases between the two germline ends. The CDR3 is 14 residues long. CDR3 nucleotide sequence: TGTGCCAGCAGCAAGACAGCCCCGAGAGATACGCAGTATTTT. It translates to CASSKTAPRDTQYF.

This clonotype was observed a few times. The chain links TRBV20-1 to TRBJ2-7; 7 bases match TRBD1. CDR1 and CDR2 from the germline V gene are DFQATT and SNEGSKA (reference sequence). With 3 bases clipped from V and 1 base from J, the junction kept 3 bases outside the gene matches. The CDR3 length is 13 residues. The CDR3 DNA sequence: TGCAGTGCTAGCGCCAGGGGGTCCTACGAGCAGTACTTC. This codes for CSASARGSYEQYF.

The chain employs TRBV9 and TRBJ2-2; possible D gene TRBD2, 6 bases. V lost 3 bases and J 1 base, leaving 13 bases between the germline ends. The CDR3 is 16 amino acids. From germline, CDR1 is SGDLS and CDR2 YYNGEE. CDR3 region: CASSATAGGNTGELFF. The CDR3 DNA reads TGTGCCAGCAGCGCGACAGCCGGGGGGAACACCGGGGAGCTGTTTTTT.

This clonotype has only a few counts. J is TRBJ2-7 and V is TRBV5-6; 10 bases fit TRBD2. This CDR3 region has 16 residues. J gave up 0 bases and V 3 bases, and 6 bases lay outside the gene matches. Per germline, CDR1 SGHDT and CDR2 YYEEEE. The CDR3 sequence: CASSSLGLANSYEQYF. CDR3 bases: TGTGCCAGCAGCTCTTTGGGACTAGCGAACTCCTACGAGCAGTACTTC.

The chain links TRBV29-1 to TRBJ2-3, with unresolved D. V lost 4 bases and J lost 0, with 11 bases in between. The germline CDR1 and CDR2 sequences are SQVTM and ANQGSEA. The CDR3 sequence is 14 residues long. DNA of the CDR3: TGCAGCGTTGGTGGGGTAAAAAGCACAGATACGCAGTATTTT. The encoded protein is CSVGGVKSTDTQYF.

This clonotype was seen only a few times. The V call is TRBV7-8, the J call TRBJ1-5; no clear D. CDR3 length: 15 amino acids. The germline V gene encodes CDR1 SGHVS and CDR2 FQNEAQ. Deletions cut 0 bases from V and 6 bases from J, with 12 bases between. CDR3 nucleotide sequence: TGTGCCAGCAGCTTAGCGCGAACAGCACTTCAGCCCCAGCATTTT. The encoded protein is CASSLARTALQPQHF.

This chain links TRBV4-3 with TRBJ1-1; no clear D gene. Trimming pared 1 base from V and 6 bases from J, leaving 9 bases between. The CDR3 runs 13 residues. The germline V gene encodes CDR1 LGHNA and CDR2 YSLEER. The CDR3 loop reads CASSQVAASEAFF. Written as DNA, the CDR3 is TGCGCCAGCAGCCAAGTGGCAGCATCTGAAGCTTTCTTT.

The chain couples TRBV12-3 or TRBV12-4 to TRBJ2-3; the D gene is possibly TRBD1 (5 bases). The CDR3 contains 13 residues. Trimming removed 6 bases at V and 3 bases at J, with 10 bases between. The CDR3 reads CASSSTETDTQYF. CDR3 bases: TGTGCCAGCAGCTCGACAGAGACAGATACGCAGTATTTT.

This clonotype has just a few counts. The chain recombines TRBV4-2 with TRBJ1-1; maybe TRBD1 (5 bases). CDR3 length: 17 amino acids. V was cut by 0 bases and J by 3 bases, with 17 bases left in between. Germline V gene data show CDR1 as LGHNA and CDR2 as YNFKEQ. Written as DNA, the CDR3 is TGTGCCAGCAGCCAAGATCGTATGGGTCGGGACTACACTGAAGCTTTCTTT. This sequence encodes CASSQDRMGRDYTEAFF.

This clonotype was seen repeatedly, ten times or more. The chain has TRBV6-5 and TRBJ2-7; 8 bases align to TRBD2. Per germline, CDR1 MNHEY and CDR2 SVGAGI. J gave up 4 bases and V 4 bases, and 9 bases lay outside the gene matches. The CDR3 is 15 residues long. The CDR3 is CASSSRGGSGYEQYF. The CDR3 DNA is TGTGCCAGCAGTTCCCGGGGGGGTAGTGGGTACGAGCAGTACTTC.

This clonotype was picked up one time. This chain links TRBV18 with TRBJ2-3, with D unresolved. This CDR3 contains 16 residues. The V gene lost 6 bases and the J gene lost 3 bases, with 19 bases spanning the gap. Germline lookup yields CDR1 KGHSH and CDR2 LQKENI. Here the CDR3 reads CASSPKIGSRTDTQYF. DNA for the CDR3: TGTGCCAGCTCCCCCAAGATCGGCAGCCGGACAGATACGCAGTATTTT.

This clonotype was seen a handful of times. The V call is TRBV5-1, the J call TRBJ1-5, with D maybe TRBD1 (6 bases). The CDR3 covers 14 residues. V was clipped by 2 bases and J by 9 bases, with 15 bases between them. Germline V gene sequence: CDR1 SGHRS, CDR2 YFSETQ. The CDR3 here is CASSFGDNCWPQHF. The CDR3 coding sequence is TGCGCCAGCAGCTTCGGGGACAATTGTTGGCCCCAGCATTTT.

This clonotype has more than one count but fewer than ten. The gene calls are TRBV10-3 and TRBJ2-7, with 10 positions matching TRBD2. The CDR3 totals 14 residues. Germline assignment: CDR1 ENHRY and CDR2 SYGVKD. The junction had 6 bases not matched to a gene; V was cut back by 4 bases and J by 6 bases. As DNA, the CDR3 is TGTGCCATCAGTGGGGGGCTAGCGGGAGTCGAGCAGTACTTC. Translating it yields CAISGGLAGVEQYF.

This clonotype was picked up a small number of times. V gene TRBV10-1 combines with J gene TRBJ2-3, with 12 bases identical to TRBD2. The CDR3 totals 15 residues. The germline V gene encodes CDR1 WNHNN and CDR2 SYGVQD (reference sequence). V lost 5 bases and J lost 3; bases outside the gene matches: 3. The CDR3 region has the DNA TGCGCCAGCAGTAGTACTAGCGGGAGGACAGATACGCAGTATTTT. Translated, it gives CASSSTSGRTDTQYF.

This clonotype turned up a few times. The chain employs TRBV6-4 and TRBJ2-2; 8 bases are a match to TRBD2. The CDR3 is 14 residues long. Germline CDR1 MRHNA, CDR2 SNTAGT. V was pared by 5 bases and J by 3 bases, with 2 bases of the junction left unmatched. CDR3 nucleotides: TGTGCCAGCAGTCTACTAGCGGACACCGGGGAGCTGTTTTTT. Residues: CASSLLADTGELFF.

The CDR3 DNA reads TGCGCCAGCAGCTTGTGGGCGCGGGACACCGGGGAGCTGTTTTTT. It is translated as CASSLWARDTGELFF. This sequence joins TRBV5-1 and TRBJ2-2, with D possibly matching TRBD2 (5 bases). In germline, CDR1 is SGHRS, CDR2 YFSETQ. This CDR3 comprises 15 residues. Trimming took off 1 base at V and 3 bases at J, with 10 bases between the two ends.

This chain connects TRBV12-3 or TRBV12-4 to TRBJ2-2, with 7 bases aligning to TRBD2. V gave up 3 bases and J gave up 7 bases; unmatched junction bases: 8. The CDR3 contains 15 residues. The CDR3 DNA reads as TGTGCCAGCAGTTTTGTGCGGGAGTCAGTCGGGGAGCTGTTTTTT. Its translation is CASSFVRESVGELFF.

This clonotype was detected only a few times. The J gene is TRBJ2-7, the V gene TRBV27, with 14 bases lining up with TRBD2. Germline V gene sequence: CDR1 MNHEY, CDR2 SMNVEV (reference sequence). The CDR3 extends over 16 amino acids. The ends lost 5 bases at V and 5 bases at J; junction bases unmatched: 8. The CDR3 protein is CASSPWTSGRSNEQYF. The CDR3 DNA reads as TGTGCCAGCAGTCCTTGGACTAGCGGGAGGAGTAACGAGCAGTACTTC.

The chain has TRBV5-6 and TRBJ1-3; the D is unclear. CDR1 SGHDT and CDR2 YYEEEE come from the germline V gene. Trimming took off 2 bases at V and 0 bases at J, with 3 bases between the two ends. This CDR3 spans 13 amino acids. The CDR3 nucleotides are TGTGCCAGCAGCTTCCCCTCTGGAAACACCATATATTTT. Its translation is CASSFPSGNTIYF. The entire variable domain, with the rest obtained from reference TRBV5-6 and TRBJ1-3, is as follows: DAGVTQSPTHLIKTRGQQVTLRCSPKSGHDTVSWYQQALGQGPQFIFQYYEEEERQRGNFPDRFSGHQFPNYSSELNVNALLLGDSALYLCASSFPSGNTIYFGEGSWLTVV.

The chain has TRBV3-1 and TRBJ2-7, with 12 positions matching TRBD2. The J segment lost 5 bases and the V segment lost 3 bases, leaving 8 bases of the junction unmatched. The CDR3 is 16 residues long. Per the germline V gene, CDR1 is LGHDT and CDR2 is YNNKEL (reference sequence). This CDR3 reads CASSQPRTSGTNEQYF. CDR3 DNA: TGTGCCAGCAGCCAGCCCCGGACTAGCGGGACTAACGAGCAGTACTTC.

The J gene is TRBJ2-2, the V gene TRBV12-3 or TRBV12-4; no reliable D call. Trimming took 7 bases from V and 4 from J, leaving 13 bases between them. The CDR3 is made up of 14 amino acids. CDR3 region: CASTLGSSTGELFF. The CDR3 DNA is TGTGCCAGCACTCTAGGAAGCAGCACCGGGGAGCTGTTTTTT.